The next 2 T cell receptor beta chains were all read from a single sample in a study of blood T cell repertoires in COVID-19. The data were produced by immunoSEQ multiplex PCR, yet TCRdb's version contains in-frame clones alone and is incomplete. The sample holds under 200,000 clones, around three quarters seen once. The sample taken for sequencing was peripheral blood. The source is an older man with active or convalescent COVID-19.

This clone was detected only once. The chain links TRBV11-2 to TRBJ2-1, with 10 positions matching TRBD2. Germline CDR1 and CDR2: SGHAT and FQNNGV. The CDR3 spans 15 residues. J lost 5 bases, V lost 1 base, and 2 bases had no gene match. The chain's CDR3 is CASSLGSGRDNEQFF. CDR3 in DNA: TGTGCCAGCAGCTTAGGAAGCGGGAGGGACAATGAGCAGTTCTTC.

J is TRBJ1-1 and V is TRBV10-3, with 8 bases that match TRBD1. Germline CDR1 is ENHRY and CDR2 is SYGVKD. The CDR3 covers 13 residues. The V segment lost 11 bases and the J segment 1 base; nucleotides outside the gene matches: 6. Here the CDR3 DNA reads TGTGCCGTTCGACAGGGGCCGAACACTGAAGCTTTCTTT. Translating it yields CAVRQGPNTEAFF.